The present T cell receptor beta chain was sequenced within a study of blood T cell repertoires in COVID-19. Using immunoSEQ multiplex PCR, the repertoire was profiled, and TCRdb retains in-frame clones only, with some absent. The table records approximately 260,000 clones, around 84% of them present only once. Source material: PBMCs or T cells enriched from blood (not recorded which). The sequence came from a man younger than 40 with acute COVID-19.

In nucleotides, the CDR3 is TGCGCCAGCAGCTTGGGAACACAGGGGGTCTTCGAAAAACTGTTTTTT. Translated, it gives CASSLGTQGVFEKLFF. The rearrangement joins TRBV5-1 to TRBJ1-4, with 8 nucleotides matching TRBD1. The V and J ends lost 0 bases and 8 bases, in that order; junction bases with no gene match: 9. The CDR3 consists of 16 residues. Germline-derived CDR1 and CDR2 are SGHRS and YFSETQ.